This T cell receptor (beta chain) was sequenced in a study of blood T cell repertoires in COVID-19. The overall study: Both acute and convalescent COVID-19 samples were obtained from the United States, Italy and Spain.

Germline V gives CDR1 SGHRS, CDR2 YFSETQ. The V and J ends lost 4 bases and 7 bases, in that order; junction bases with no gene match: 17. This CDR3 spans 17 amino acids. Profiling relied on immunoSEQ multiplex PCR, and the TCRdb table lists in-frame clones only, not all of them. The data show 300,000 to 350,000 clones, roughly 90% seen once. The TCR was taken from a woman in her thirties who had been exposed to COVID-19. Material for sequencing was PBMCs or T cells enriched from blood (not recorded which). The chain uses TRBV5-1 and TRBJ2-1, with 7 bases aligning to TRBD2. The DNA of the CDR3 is TGCGCCAGCAGCCTACGCCAGAGCGGGATGATGCGGAATGAGCAGTTCTTC. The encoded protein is CASSLRQSGMMRNEQFF. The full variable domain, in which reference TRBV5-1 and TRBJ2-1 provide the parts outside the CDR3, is KAGVTQTPRYLIKTRGQQVTLSCSPISGHRSVSWYQQTPGQGLQFLFEYFSETQRNKGNFPGRFSGRQFSNSRSEMNVSTLELGDSALYLCASSLRQSGMMRNEQFFGPGTRLTVL.